A few counts support the clone carrying this T cell receptor (beta chain). Its antigen is still unknown. Sequencing was at survey level. The method was immunoSEQ multiplex PCR; TCRdb's version includes in-frame clones alone and lacks a portion of them. This table has more than 90,000 clones, about two thirds appearing once. The data belong to a study of fetal regulatory T cell absence and autoimmunity. Study-wide context: The IPEX patients lacked clinical diabetes but had exocrine pancreas autoimmunity. Study results and caveats: Pancreas TCRs were oligoclonally enriched versus cord blood, some clones over 95-fold. TRB gene family usage was broadly similar in cord blood and pancreas.

The CDR3 consists of 14 residues. CDR1 is MGHRA, CDR2 YSYEKL, per germline. V was shortened by 4 bases and J by 3 bases, with 10 bases between the two germline ends. J is TRBJ2-1 and V is TRBV4-1; TRBD2 is a possible D gene (5 bases). Material: pancreas tissue. The sequence came from a male donor with IPEX syndrome. CDR3 bases: TGCGCCAGCAGCCCCGGACTTTACTACAATGAGCAGTTCTTC. Amino acid sequence: CASSPGLYYNEQFF.